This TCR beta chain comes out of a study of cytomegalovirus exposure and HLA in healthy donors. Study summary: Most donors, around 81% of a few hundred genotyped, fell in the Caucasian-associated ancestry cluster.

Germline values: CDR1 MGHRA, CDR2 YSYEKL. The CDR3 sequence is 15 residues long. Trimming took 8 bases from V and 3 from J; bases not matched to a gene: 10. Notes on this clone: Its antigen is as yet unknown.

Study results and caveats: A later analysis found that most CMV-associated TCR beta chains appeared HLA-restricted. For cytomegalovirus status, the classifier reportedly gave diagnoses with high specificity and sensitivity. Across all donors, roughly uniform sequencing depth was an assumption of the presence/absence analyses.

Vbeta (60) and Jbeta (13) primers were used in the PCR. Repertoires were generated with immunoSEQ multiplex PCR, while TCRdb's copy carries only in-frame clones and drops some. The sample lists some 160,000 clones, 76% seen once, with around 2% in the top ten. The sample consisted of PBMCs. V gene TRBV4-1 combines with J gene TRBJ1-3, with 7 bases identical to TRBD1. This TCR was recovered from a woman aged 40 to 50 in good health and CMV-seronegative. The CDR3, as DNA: TGCGCCAGCGCCCTCGAAACAGGGGATGGAAACACCATATATTTT. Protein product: CASALETGDGNTIYF.